A single sample is the source of the 7 T cell receptor beta chains below, sequenced in a study of T cell responses to AZD1222 COVID-19 vaccine. Assay used: immunoSEQ multiplex PCR; TCRdb lists only in-frame clones, some missing. Of tens of thousands of clones listed, 92% are singletons. The starting material was peripheral blood, obtained 28 days after the second AZD1222 dose. The receptor source for this set is an adult who received the AZD1222 COVID-19 vaccine.

The rearrangement links TRBV7-2 to TRBJ2-7; the D gene is possibly TRBD1 (5 bases). Germline values: CDR1 SGHTA, CDR2 FQGNSA. CDR3 length: 15 residues. V was clipped by 6 bases and J by 0 bases, with 15 bases between them. The chain's CDR3 is CASSFKPGSSYEQYF. The DNA of the CDR3 is TGTGCCAGCAGTTTTAAGCCAGGGTCCTCCTACGAGCAGTACTTC.

V gene TRBV11-3 combines with J gene TRBJ2-2; D remains ambiguous. The CDR3 contains 14 residues. Trimming left V 5 bases short and J 4 bases short, with 11 bases between. Germline CDR1 is SGHNT and CDR2 is YENEEA. This CDR3 is CASSVLRGTGELFF. CDR3 sequence (DNA): TGTGCCAGCAGCGTCTTGCGAGGCACCGGGGAGCTGTTTTTT.

The chain is built from TRBV6-5 and TRBJ1-2; D might be TRBD1 (6 bases). CDR1 is MNHEY and CDR2 is SVGAGI in the germline V gene. This CDR3 has 14 amino acids. The V gene lost 3 bases and the J gene lost 3 bases, with 11 bases spanning the gap. CDR3 protein: CASSYYREDYGYTF. The DNA of the CDR3 is TGTGCCAGCAGTTATTACAGGGAAGACTATGGCTACACCTTC.

CDR3 loop: CASNRQGVTNEKLFF. The CDR3, as DNA: TGTGCCAGTAACCGGCAGGGGGTAACTAATGAAAAACTGTTTTTT. The chain joins TRBV19 to TRBJ1-4; 7 nucleotides line up with TRBD1. V shed 7 bases, J shed 1 base, and the junction held 6 bases outside the gene matches. From germline, CDR1 is LNHDA and CDR2 SQIVND (reference sequence). The length of the CDR3 is 15 residues.

This chain joins TRBV6-5 and TRBJ2-5, with D maybe TRBD1 (6 bases). This CDR3 contains 13 residues. The V and J ends lost 2 bases and 5 bases respectively, with 9 bases between them. CDR1 and CDR2 from the germline V gene are MNHEY and SVGAGI. The CDR3 reads CASSYGRGETQYF. The CDR3 bases are TGTGCCAGCAGTTACGGAAGGGGGGAGACCCAGTACTTC.

The chain's CDR3 is CASSLAGRSSTDTQYF. The CDR3, as DNA: TGTGCCAGCAGCTTGGCGGGCAGGAGTAGCACAGATACGCAGTATTTT. V is TRBV5-6 and J is TRBJ2-3; no clear D gene. Germline V CDR1 and CDR2: SGHDT, YYEEEE. The CDR3 sequence is 16 residues long. The V end lost 0 bases, the J end lost 0 bases, and 11 bases lay between the germline ends.

The chain joins TRBV5-1 to TRBJ2-2, with 9 nucleotides matching TRBD1. Per germline, CDR1 SGHRS and CDR2 YFSETQ. V shed 2 bases, J shed 4 bases, and the junction held 3 bases outside the gene matches. This CDR3 is built from 15 residues. For the CDR3, the DNA is TGCGCCAGCAGCTTTGTGACAGGGGGCACCGGGGAGCTGTTTTTT. Amino acids: CASSFVTGGTGELFF.